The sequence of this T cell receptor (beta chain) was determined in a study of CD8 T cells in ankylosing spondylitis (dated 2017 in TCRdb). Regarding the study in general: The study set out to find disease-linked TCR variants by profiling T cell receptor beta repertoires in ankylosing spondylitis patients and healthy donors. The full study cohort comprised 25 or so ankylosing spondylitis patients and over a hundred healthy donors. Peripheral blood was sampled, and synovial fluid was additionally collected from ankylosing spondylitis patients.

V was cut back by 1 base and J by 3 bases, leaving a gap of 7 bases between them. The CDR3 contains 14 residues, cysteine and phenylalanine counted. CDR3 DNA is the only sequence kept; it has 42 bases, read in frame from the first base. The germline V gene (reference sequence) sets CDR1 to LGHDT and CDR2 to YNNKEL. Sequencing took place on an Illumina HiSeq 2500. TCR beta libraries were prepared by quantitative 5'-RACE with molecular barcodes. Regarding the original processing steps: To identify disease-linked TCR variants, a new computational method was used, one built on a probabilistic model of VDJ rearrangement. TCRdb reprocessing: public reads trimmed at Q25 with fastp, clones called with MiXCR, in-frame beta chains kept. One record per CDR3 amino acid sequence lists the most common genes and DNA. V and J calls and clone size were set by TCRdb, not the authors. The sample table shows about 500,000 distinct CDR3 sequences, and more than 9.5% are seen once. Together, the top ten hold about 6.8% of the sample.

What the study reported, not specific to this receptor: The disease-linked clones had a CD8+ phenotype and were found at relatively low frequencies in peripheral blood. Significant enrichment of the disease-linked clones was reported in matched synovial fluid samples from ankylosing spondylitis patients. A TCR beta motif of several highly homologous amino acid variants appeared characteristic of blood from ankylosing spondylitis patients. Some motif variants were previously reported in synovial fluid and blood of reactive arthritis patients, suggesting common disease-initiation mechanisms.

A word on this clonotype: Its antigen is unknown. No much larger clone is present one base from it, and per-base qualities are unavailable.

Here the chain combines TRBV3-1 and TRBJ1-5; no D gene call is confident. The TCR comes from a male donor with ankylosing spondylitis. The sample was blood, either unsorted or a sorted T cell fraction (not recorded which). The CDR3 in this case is CASSQGTFNQPQHF. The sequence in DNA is TGTGCCAGCAGCCAAGGAACGTTCAATCAGCCCCAGCATTTT.